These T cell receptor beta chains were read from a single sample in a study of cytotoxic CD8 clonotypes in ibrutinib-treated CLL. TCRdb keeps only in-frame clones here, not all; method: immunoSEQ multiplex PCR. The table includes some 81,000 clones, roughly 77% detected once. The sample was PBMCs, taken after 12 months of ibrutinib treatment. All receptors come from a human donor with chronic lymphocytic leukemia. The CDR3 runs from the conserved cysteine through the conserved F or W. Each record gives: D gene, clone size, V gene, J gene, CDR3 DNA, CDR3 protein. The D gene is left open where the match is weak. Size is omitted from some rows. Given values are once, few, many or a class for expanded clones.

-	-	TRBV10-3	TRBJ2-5	TGTGCCATCGCTTTGGGGGGCCAAGAGACCCAGTACTTC	CAIALGGQETQYF
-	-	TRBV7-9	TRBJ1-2	TGTGCCAGCAGCTTAGTAGTCGGCTCCTATGGCTACACCTTC	CASSLVVGSYGYTF
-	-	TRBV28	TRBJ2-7	TGTGCCAGCAGGTCGGGGAGACGGGGGCAGTACTTC	CASRSGRRGQYF
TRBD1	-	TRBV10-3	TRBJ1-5	TGTGCCATCAGTGAGTCGTTCAGGGGGGGGAGCAATCAGCCCCAGCATTTT	CAISESFRGGSNQPQHF
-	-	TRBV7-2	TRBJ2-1	TGTGCCAGCAGCTTAGCCTCCTGGTTCGTAGTTTCGGCAAATGAGCAGTTCTTC	CASSLASWFVVSANEQFF
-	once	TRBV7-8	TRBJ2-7	TGTGCCAGCACCCCCTACTTGGGCGAGCAGTACTTC	CASTPYLGEQYF
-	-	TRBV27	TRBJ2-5	TGTGCCAGCAGTTTAGTTGGCCACGCCCTCGGGGAGACCCAGTACTTC	CASSLVGHALGETQYF
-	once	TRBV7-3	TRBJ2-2	TGTGCCAGCAGCCCCCGGGGGCTGTCCGGGGAGCTGTTTTTT	CASSPRGLSGELFF
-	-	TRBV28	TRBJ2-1	TGTGCCAGCGCTGGGGCCCCCAATGAGCAGTTCTTC	CASAGAPNEQFF
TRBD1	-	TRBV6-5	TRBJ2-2	TGTGCCAGCAGGGGACAGGGGGGCCCCGGGGAGCTGTTTTTT	CASRGQGGPGELFF
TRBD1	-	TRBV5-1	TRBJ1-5	TGCGCCAGCAGCTTTACAGGGGATAGCAATCAGCCCCAGCATTTT	CASSFTGDSNQPQHF
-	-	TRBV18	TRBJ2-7	TGTGCCAGCTCACCAGGGCAGCTCTTATCCTACGAGCAGTACTTC	CASSPGQLLSYEQYF
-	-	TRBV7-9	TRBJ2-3	TGTGCCAGCAGCTTAGCGGGGTACACAGATACGCAGTATTTT	CASSLAGYTDTQYF
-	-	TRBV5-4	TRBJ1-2	TGTGCCAGCACCTTGGGGCCGGTAGACTATGGCTACACCTTC	CASTLGPVDYGYTF
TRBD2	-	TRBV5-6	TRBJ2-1	TGTGCCAGCAGCTTGAGCGGGGTTCAATCTAGGGCGCAGTTCTTC	CASSLSGVQSRAQFF
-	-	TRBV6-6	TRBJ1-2	TGTGCCAGCACCTCCATGGGAGGATATGGCTACACCTTC	CASTSMGGYGYTF
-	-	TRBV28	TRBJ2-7	TGTGCCAGCAGTGCCCCGCCCGGGACACTATACGAGCAGTACTTC	CASSAPPGTLYEQYF